A selection of T cell receptor beta chains follows, all from one sample in a study of low-dose radiotherapy and immunotherapy resistance in tumors. TCRdb reprocessed the reads with MiXCR, giving one entry per CDR3 protein. Of 65,000 to 95,000 distinct CDR3 sequences in the sample, about a sixth are singletons; the top ten hold roughly 1.5%. The material was PBMCs, obtained after low-dose radiotherapy plus immunotherapy. These receptors were obtained from a male donor with prostate cancer. The CDR3 runs from the conserved cysteine through the conserved F or W. The D gene is left open where the match is weak. The size field is filled for only some rows; it gives once, few, many or a size class.

>TRBV5-5|many|TRBD1|TRBJ2-3
CASSREDRSTDTQYF
TGTGCCAGCAGTCGCGAGGACAGGTCCACAGATACGCAGTATTTT
>TRBV20-1|many|NA|TRBJ2-4
CSARSGREELAKNIQYF
TGCAGTGCTAGGTCGGGACGAGAAGAACTAGCCAAAAACATTCAGTACTTC
>TRBV29-1|many|NA|TRBJ2-1
CSVEFSQRSSYNEQFF
TGCAGCGTTGAATTTTCGCAGAGAAGCTCCTACAATGAGCAGTTCTTC
>TRBV5-1|many|TRBD2|TRBJ2-1
CASSPAGIAGYNEQFF
TGCGCCAGCAGTCCCGCGGGGATAGCGGGTTACAATGAGCAGTTCTTC
>TRBV6-2/TRBV6-3|many|NA|TRBJ2-5
CASSYSSGAETQYF
TGTGCCAGCAGTTACTCCTCGGGGGCGGAGACCCAGTACTTC
>TRBV2|many|TRBD2|TRBJ2-7
CASRPSGDLYEQYF
TGTGCCAGCAGGCCTAGCGGGGACTTATACGAGCAGTACTTC
>TRBV28|many|NA|TRBJ2-5
CASSELQETQYF
TGTGCCAGCAGTGAACTCCAAGAGACCCAGTACTTC
>TRBV27|many|TRBD2|TRBJ2-1
CASSLSLLTSGKYNEQFF
TGTGCCAGCAGTTTATCGCTACTGACTAGCGGGAAGTACAATGAGCAGTTCTTC
>TRBV19|few|NA|TRBJ1-5
CASRHYSNQPQHF
TGTGCCTCTCGACACTATAGCAATCAGCCCCAGCATTTT
>TRBV25-1|many|NA|TRBJ2-3
CASSDGYTDTQYF
TGTGCCAGCAGTGACGGATACACAGATACGCAGTATTTT
>TRBV29-1|many|TRBD1|TRBJ1-2
CSSLTGNYGYTF
TGCAGCTCATTGACAGGGAACTATGGCTACACCTTC
>TRBV6-6|many|TRBD1|TRBJ2-1
CASLPSGTGKFF
TGTGCCAGCCTCCCCTCGGGGACAGGGAAGTTCTTC
>TRBV20-1|many|NA|TRBJ1-1
CSASRGVGDEAFF
TGCAGTGCCTCACGGGGAGTTGGAGATGAAGCTTTCTTT
>TRBV28|once|NA|TRBJ2-1
CASSRTGSSYNEQFF
TGTGCCAGCAGTCGCACAGGGAGTTCCTACAATGAGCAGTTCTTC
>TRBV9|NA|NA|TRBJ1-2
CASSGGGRPNYGYTF
TGTGCCAGCAGCGGGGGGGGACGCCCTAACTATGGCTACACCTTC
>TRBV2|NA|NA|TRBJ1-3
CASRGGSSGNTIYF
TGTGCCAGCAGAGGGGGAAGCTCTGGAAACACCATATATTTT
>TRBV29-1|many|NA|TRBJ1-3
CSVQSSGNTIYF
TGCAGCGTACAGAGCTCTGGAAACACCATATATTTT
>TRBV28|many|TRBD1|TRBJ1-1
CASSSAGTGDMNTEAFF
TGTGCCAGCAGTTCCGCGGGGACAGGCGACATGAACACTGAAGCTTTCTTT
>TRBV12-3/TRBV12-4|many|NA|TRBJ1-1
CASSFRGSTEAFF
TGTGCCAGCAGTTTCAGGGGATCCACTGAAGCTTTCTTT
>TRBV7-2|many|NA|TRBJ1-2
CASSFTDGNYGYTF
TGTGCCAGCAGCTTTACCGACGGGAACTATGGCTACACCTTC
>TRBV30|NA|NA|TRBJ1-4
CAWSTARGGEKLFF
TGTGCCTGGAGTACAGCGCGAGGAGGTGAAAAACTGTTTTTT
>TRBV12-3/TRBV12-4|many|TRBD2|TRBJ2-3
CASSLLAGGSTDTQYF
TGTGCCAGCAGTTTACTAGCGGGGGGGTCCACAGATACGCAGTATTTT
>TRBV7-2|many|NA|TRBJ2-3
CASSFRVSGPTDTQYF
TGTGCCAGCAGCTTTCGGGTATCGGGCCCCACAGATACGCAGTATTTT
>TRBV19|many|TRBD1|TRBJ2-1
CASSPRQGSGSSYNEQFF
TGTGCCAGTAGTCCGCGACAGGGATCAGGGAGCTCCTACAATGAGCAGTTCTTC
>TRBV4-2|many|TRBD1|TRBJ1-4
CASSQDGTGDNEKLFF
TGTGCCAGCAGCCAAGATGGGACAGGCGATAATGAAAAACTGTTTTTT
>TRBV19|many|TRBD2|TRBJ2-3
CASSATGLGEDTQYF
TGTGCCAGTAGTGCAACGGGACTAGGGGAAGATACGCAGTATTTT
>TRBV28|many|TRBD2|TRBJ2-7
CASSLLSSGGFYEQYF
TGTGCCAGCAGTTTATTATCCAGCGGGGGCTTCTACGAGCAGTACTTC
>TRBV25-1|many|NA|TRBJ1-4
CASRETGYNEKLFF
TGTGCCAGCAGGGAGACAGGCTATAATGAAAAACTGTTTTTT
>TRBV28|many|TRBD2|TRBJ2-1
CASSLSSGRAHNEQFF
TGTGCCAGCAGTTTATCTAGCGGGAGGGCGCACAATGAGCAGTTCTTC
>TRBV14|many|TRBD2|TRBJ2-3
CASSETSGSTDTQYF
TGTGCCAGCAGCGAGACTAGCGGTTCCACAGATACGCAGTATTTT
>TRBV27|NA|TRBD2|TRBJ2-7
CASSLSITGGSEVYF
TGTGCCAGCAGTTTATCAATTACGGGGGGGAGTGAGGTGTACTTC
>TRBV29-1|many|TRBD2|TRBJ2-6
CSALGRDYSGANVLTF
TGCAGCGCCCTCGGCAGGGACTACTCTGGGGCCAACGTCCTGACTTTC
>TRBV5-4|NA|TRBD1|TRBJ1-1
CASGGPQGDTEAFF
TGTGCCAGCGGGGGCCCCCAGGGGGACACTGAAGCTTTCTTT
>TRBV28|many|NA|TRBJ1-5
CASSGTLNQPQHF
TGTGCCAGCAGTGGGACACTTAATCAGCCCCAGCATTTT
>TRBV21-1|many|NA|TRBJ2-3
CASKQGAPRTDTQYF
TGTGCCAGCAAACAGGGGGCCCCCCGCACAGATACGCAGTATTTT
>TRBV6-2/TRBV6-3|many|TRBD2|TRBJ2-2
CASSYSTSGSRMFTGELFF
TGTGCCAGCAGTTACTCAACTAGCGGGAGCCGCATGTTCACCGGGGAGCTGTTTTTT
>TRBV18|many|NA|TRBJ2-3
CASSPPTGGGTDTQYF
TGTGCCAGCTCACCCCCGACGGGTGGTGGCACAGATACGCAGTATTTT